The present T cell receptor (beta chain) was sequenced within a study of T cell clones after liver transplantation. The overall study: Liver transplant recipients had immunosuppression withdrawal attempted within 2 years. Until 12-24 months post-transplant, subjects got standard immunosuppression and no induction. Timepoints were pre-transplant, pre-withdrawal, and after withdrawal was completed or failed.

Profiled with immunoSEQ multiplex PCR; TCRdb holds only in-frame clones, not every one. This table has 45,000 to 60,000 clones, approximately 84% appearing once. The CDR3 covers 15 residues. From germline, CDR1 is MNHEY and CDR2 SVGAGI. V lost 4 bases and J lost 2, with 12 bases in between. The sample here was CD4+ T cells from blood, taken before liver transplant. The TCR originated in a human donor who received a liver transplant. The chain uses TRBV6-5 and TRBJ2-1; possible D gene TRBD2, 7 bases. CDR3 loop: CASSSRGAPYNEQFF. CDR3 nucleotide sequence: TGTGCCAGCAGTTCACGGGGGGCCCCCTACAATGAGCAGTTCTTC.